Listed below are T cell receptor beta chains from one sample, sequenced in a study of blood T cell repertoires in COVID-19. The protocol was immunoSEQ multiplex PCR, while the TCRdb copy is restricted to in-frame clones and leaves out a portion. Altogether under 100,000 clones are present, around four fifths being singletons, with the ten largest covering 10% to 15%. The source material was peripheral blood. These receptors were taken from a human donor in a cohort sampled during active COVID-19. The CDR3 runs from the conserved cysteine through the conserved F or W. The D gene is left open where the match is weak. Clone size appears in some rows only: once, few, many, or a class for an expanded clone.

TRBJ2-3 | . | TRBV24-1 | . | TGTGCCACCAGTGTCGACAGTTACACAGATACGCAGTATTTT | CATSVDSYTDTQYF
TRBJ2-5 | few | TRBV12-5 | . | TGTGCTAGTGGTATAAGACTGCTCCAAGAGACCCAGTACTTC | CASGIRLLQETQYF
TRBJ2-1 | . | TRBV27 | . | TGTGCCAGCAGTCTCTGGACAGTAAGCTCCTACAATGAGCAGTTCTTC | CASSLWTVSSYNEQFF
TRBJ2-7 | . | TRBV11-3 | TRBD1 | TGTGCCAGCAGCCCCCGACAGGGCGACGAGCAGTACTTC | CASSPRQGDEQYF
TRBJ1-6 | . | TRBV27 | . | TGTGCCAGCAGTTCCCGGGACTTCCCCTCATCTTCACCCCTCCACTTT | CASSSRDFPSSSPLHF
TRBJ2-6 | . | TRBV19 | . | TGTGCCAGTCTCCACACGGGAGGGGCCAACGTCCTGACTTTC | CASLHTGGANVLTF
TRBJ2-2 | . | TRBV2 | . | TGTGCCAGCAGTTTCAGACAGCGTCCCGGGGAGCTGTTTTTT | CASSFRQRPGELFF
TRBJ2-7 | . | TRBV18 | . | TGTGCCAGCTCACGGCTAAACAGGGATGACGAGCAGTACTTC | CASSRLNRDDEQYF
TRBJ2-1 | . | TRBV4-1 | TRBD2 | TGCGCCAGCAGCCAAGGACTAGCGGTGTATGGCAATGAGCAGTTCTTC | CASSQGLAVYGNEQFF
TRBJ1-2 | . | TRBV18 | TRBD1 | TGTGCCAGCTCACCACAGGGCGACAGGGGGCGCGAAGGCTACACCTTC | CASSPQGDRGREGYTF
TRBJ2-2 | few | TRBV5-1 | TRBD1 | TGCGCCAGCAGCTTGGGGACAGGGTGGACCGGGGAGCTGTTTTTT | CASSLGTGWTGELFF
TRBJ2-7 | once | TRBV20-1 | TRBD1 | TGCAGTGCTAGTCTCCCCGGACAGGGTATGCGCGAGCAGTACTTC | CSASLPGQGMREQYF
TRBJ1-1 | . | TRBV7-8 | TRBD1 | TGTGCCAGCAGCGGCGGACAGGGGGCTGTCACTGAAGCTTTCTTT | CASSGGQGAVTEAFF
TRBJ2-6 | . | TRBV7-9 | . | TGTGCCAGCAGCCCCACCTGGGTGCTAGCGCCTGGGGCCAACGTCCTGACTTTC | CASSPTWVLAPGANVLTF
TRBJ2-3 | . | TRBV6-2/TRBV6-3 | . | TGTGCCAGCAGCTCTCTAGGGACTAGCACAGATACGCAGTATTTT | CASSSLGTSTDTQYF
TRBJ2-5 | few | TRBV7-8 | . | TGTGCCAGCAGCCGGGCGGGTGGCATCCAAGAGACCCAGTACTTC | CASSRAGGIQETQYF
TRBJ2-7 | . | TRBV24-1 | . | TGTGCCACCAGTGAGGGGACTCTCCACGAGCAGTACTTC | CATSEGTLHEQYF
TRBJ2-7 | . | TRBV19 | TRBD1 | TGTGCCAGTAGTAAAGAGGGGGCGTACGCCGAGCAGTACTTC | CASSKEGAYAEQYF
TRBJ2-3 | . | TRBV27 | TRBD2 | TGTGCCAGCAGTGGATGGACTAGCTGGCCCTCCAAAGATACGCAGTATTTT | CASSGWTSWPSKDTQYF
TRBJ1-3 | . | TRBV7-9 | TRBD1 | TGTGCCAGCAGCTTAAGGGACAGGCGGTTTACTGGAAACACCATATATTTT | CASSLRDRRFTGNTIYF
TRBJ2-5 | few | TRBV5-1 | TRBD1 | TGCGCCAGCAGCTTGGGGACAGGGCCCCAAGAGACCCAGTACTTC | CASSLGTGPQETQYF
TRBJ2-5 | . | TRBV24-1 | TRBD1 | TGTGCCACCAGTGACCCCGGGACAGGGGCCGGTGAGACCCAGTACTTC | CATSDPGTGAGETQYF
TRBJ1-1 | . | TRBV6-5 | TRBD1 | TGTGCCAGCAGCGCACAGGGGGTCACTGAAGCTTTCTTT | CASSAQGVTEAFF
TRBJ1-3 | . | TRBV6-2/TRBV6-3 | . | TGTGCCAGCAGCCGAGTCACGAGCTCTGGAAACACCATATATTTT | CASSRVTSSGNTIYF
TRBJ2-2 | . | TRBV7-2 | . | TGTGCCAGCAGCTTAGGTTGGGGGCGCGGAGAGACCGGGGAGCTGTTTTTT | CASSLGWGRGETGELFF
TRBJ2-5 | once | TRBV5-1 | . | TGCGCCAGCAGCTTGTGGTCGGGAGACCAAGAGACCCAGTACTTC | CASSLWSGDQETQYF
TRBJ2-7 | . | TRBV9 | . | TGTGCCAGCAGCGTAGGACTAGGCGAGCAGTACTTC | CASSVGLGEQYF
TRBJ2-7 | once | TRBV11-1 | TRBD2 | TGTGCCAGCAGCTTGAGCGGGGGGGCCAACGAGCAGTACTTC | CASSLSGGANEQYF
TRBJ1-5 | . | TRBV19 | . | TGTGCCAGTAGACGCACAGGGTTCGATAGCAATCAGCCCCAGCATTTT | CASRRTGFDSNQPQHF
TRBJ2-2 | . | TRBV5-5 | . | TGTGCCAGCAGCTTGGCAACCGGGGAGCTGTTTTTT | CASSLATGELFF
TRBJ1-1 | once | TRBV11-2 | TRBD1 | TGTGCCAGCAGCGCGCGGACAGGACATCGTTATGAAGCTTTCTTT | CASSARTGHRYEAFF
TRBJ2-2 | . | TRBV12-5 | . | TGTGCTAGTGGGCTATTCCCCGACTTTCCCAGTAGTCCCGGGGAGCTGTTTTTT | CASGLFPDFPSSPGELFF
TRBJ1-4 | . | TRBV7-3 | . | TGTGCCAGCAGCTTAACAGGGGGAATCGAAAAACTGTTTTTT | CASSLTGGIEKLFF
TRBJ2-1 | once | TRBV24-1 | . | TGTGCCACCAGTGATCCGACTAGGGCTGAGCAGTTCTTC | CATSDPTRAEQFF
TRBJ2-2 | . | TRBV27 | TRBD1 | TGTGCCAGCAGTTTATGGGCAGGGGGCTCACTCACCGGGGAGCTGTTTTTT | CASSLWAGGSLTGELFF
TRBJ1-2 | . | TRBV5-5 | . | TGTGCCAGCAGCTTGACGACAGGATTCGGGCCAAACTATGGCTACACCTTC | CASSLTTGFGPNYGYTF
TRBJ1-2 | . | TRBV14 | . | TGTGCCAGCAGCCAATCCAGATTCTATGGCTACACCTTC | CASSQSRFYGYTF
TRBJ2-1 | . | TRBV5-1 | TRBD2 | TGCGCCAGCAGCCCCCGGGGGGGCACATCCCACAATGAGCAGTTCTTC | CASSPRGGTSHNEQFF
TRBJ2-7 | few | TRBV15 | TRBD1 | TGTGCCACCAGCCGGGACAGGGTCCGTGGCGAGCAGTACTTC | CATSRDRVRGEQYF
TRBJ2-2 | few | TRBV4-1 | TRBD1 | TGCGCCAGCAGCCCGGGACAGCACACCGGGGAGCTGTTTTTT | CASSPGQHTGELFF
TRBJ2-3 | once | TRBV9 | . | TGTGCCAGCAGCGTAGGTAGAAATCCCACAGATACGCAGTATTTT | CASSVGRNPTDTQYF
TRBJ2-7 | . | TRBV9 | . | TGTGCCAGCAGCCCTACGGGGTTCTCCTACGAGCAGTACTTC | CASSPTGFSYEQYF
TRBJ2-1 | . | TRBV5-4 | TRBD2 | TGTGCCAGCAGCTTGGGGGGACTAGCCTACAATGAGCAGTTCTTC | CASSLGGLAYNEQFF
TRBJ1-3 | . | TRBV6-1 | . | TGTGCCAGCAGCCAACAGGGTAACCCTGGAAACACCATATATTTT | CASSQQGNPGNTIYF
TRBJ1-3 | . | TRBV6-2/TRBV6-3 | TRBD1 | TGTGCCAGCAGTGGGACAGTCTCTGGAAACACCATATATTTT | CASSGTVSGNTIYF
TRBJ2-7 | . | TRBV7-9 | TRBD1 | TGTGCCAGCAGCTCAGCATCGGGACGGACAGGGTACTTC | CASSSASGRTGYF
TRBJ1-6 | . | TRBV30 | . | TGTGCCTGGAGTTTTGAGCCAGGGAATTCACCCCTCCACTTT | CAWSFEPGNSPLHF
TRBJ1-1 | . | TRBV27 | TRBD1 | TGTGCCAGCAGTTTCTCCGGACAGGGGCTGAACACTGAAGCTTTCTTT | CASSFSGQGLNTEAFF
TRBJ1-2 | . | TRBV2 | TRBD1 | TGTGCCAGCAGCCAGGGACAGAACCAACCCTATGGCTACACCTTC | CASSQGQNQPYGYTF